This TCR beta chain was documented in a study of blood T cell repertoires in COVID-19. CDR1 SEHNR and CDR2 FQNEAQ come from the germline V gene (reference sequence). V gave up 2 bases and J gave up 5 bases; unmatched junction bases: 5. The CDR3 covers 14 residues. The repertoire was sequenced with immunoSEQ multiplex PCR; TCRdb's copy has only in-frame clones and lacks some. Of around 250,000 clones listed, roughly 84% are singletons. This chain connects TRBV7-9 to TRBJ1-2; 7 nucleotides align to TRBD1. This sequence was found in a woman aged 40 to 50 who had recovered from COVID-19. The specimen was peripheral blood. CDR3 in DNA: TGTGCCAGCAGCTTACCGGGACAGTCATATGGCTACACCTTC. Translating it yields CASSLPGQSYGYTF.